Below, 28 T cell receptor beta chains from the same sample are listed, as sequenced in a study of a mutant IDH1 vaccine in newly diagnosed glioma. This table comes from immunoSEQ multiplex PCR, and its TCRdb copy is limited to in-frame clones, with some not included. The sample holds around 32,000 clones, around 80% seen once. Their specific antigens are unknown. Time point in this sample: week 35, safety follow-up. What each vaccine dose contained was 300 ug of mutant IDH1 20-mer peptide, accompanied by topical imiquimod. Specimen: PBMCs, collected from a glioma patient whose treatment included an IDH1 peptide vaccine. These receptors were obtained from a man aged 35 to 55 with glioma. Some clones in this sample may be carry-over from other donors' samples.

The genes are TRBV18 and TRBJ2-7; D gene unclear. The length of the CDR3 is 13 residues. Trimming pared 3 bases from V and 7 bases from J, leaving 13 bases between. Germline V gives CDR1 KGHSH, CDR2 LQKENI. CDR3 nucleotide sequence: TGTGCCAGCTCACCCTACAACCCGTTGGAGCAGTACTTC. It yields the protein CASSPYNPLEQYF.

The rearrangement joins TRBV9 to TRBJ1-4; D is perhaps TRBD1 (6 bases). CDR1 is SGDLS and CDR2 is YYNGEE in the germline V gene. The CDR3 extends over 17 amino acids. Trimming took off 0 bases at V and 8 bases at J, with 20 bases between the two ends. The CDR3 region has the DNA TGTGCCAGCAGCGTAGGGGGAGGGGGTAGAATTAAGGAAAAACTGTTTTTT. Its translation: CASSVGGGGRIKEKLFF.

This clone has only one observation. The gene calls are TRBV5-6 and TRBJ2-1; possible D gene TRBD2, 6 bases. The CDR3 consists of 16 residues. Germline V gene sequence: CDR1 SGHDT, CDR2 YYEEEE. Trimming left V 0 bases short and J 7 bases short, with 17 bases between. Written as DNA, the CDR3 is TGTGCCAGCAGCTTGGGCCCGACGGGGGTCAATAATGAGCAGTTCTTC. Encoded protein: CASSLGPTGVNNEQFF.

V usage is TRBV6-1 and J usage is TRBJ2-2; tentative D call: TRBD2 (5 bases). This CDR3 is built from 14 residues. Trimming shortened V by 4 bases and J by 6 bases, and 12 bases separated the two germline ends. The germline V gene encodes CDR1 MNHNS and CDR2 SASEGT. In DNA, the CDR3 is TGTGCCAGCAGTGTGGGTAGCGAAGCCGGGGAGCTGTTTTTT. Translation: CASSVGSEAGELFF.

This chain uses TRBV5-5 with TRBJ1-6, with D perhaps TRBD1 (6 bases). Germline V CDR1 and CDR2: SGHKS, YYEKEE (reference sequence). Trimming shortened V by 3 bases and J by 10 bases, and 14 bases separated the two germline ends. This CDR3 has 14 amino acids. CDR3 in DNA: TGTGCCAGCAGCTGGGGGGCCGGGGGCTCACCCCTCCACTTT. It yields the protein CASSWGAGGSPLHF.

The chain combines TRBV19 with TRBJ1-5, with 7 bases matching TRBD1. There are 15 residues in the CDR3. Germline CDR1 LNHDA, CDR2 SQIVND (reference sequence). V lost 7 bases to trimming and J lost 1 base; unmatched junction nucleotides: 7. This CDR3 reads CASNLIGGSNQPQHF. CDR3 DNA: TGTGCCAGTAACCTCATAGGGGGCAGCAATCAGCCCCAGCATTTT.

The chain joins TRBV5-5 to TRBJ2-7; possibly TRBD2 for D (7 bases). The CDR3 runs to 12 residues. Germline-derived CDR1 and CDR2 are SGHKS and YYEKEE (reference sequence). V lost 1 base and J 7 bases, leaving 9 bases between the germline ends. In nucleotides, the CDR3 is TGTGCCAGCAGCTTGAGGGGGGGAGAGCAGTACTTC. It codes for CASSLRGGEQYF. Full variable domain (rest looked up from reference TRBV5-5 and TRBJ2-7): DAGVTQSPTHLIKTRGQQVTLRCSPISGHKSVSWYQQVLGQGPQFIFQYYEKEERGRGNFPDRFSARQFPNYSSELNVNALLLGDSALYLCASSLRGGEQYFGPGTRLTVT.

The rearrangement links TRBV5-6 to TRBJ1-2; D gene uncertain. V was pared by 1 base and J by 2 bases, with 15 bases between. This CDR3 region has 16 residues. From germline, CDR1 is SGHDT and CDR2 YYEEEE. CDR3 residues: CASSLTATGGNYGYTF. The CDR3 DNA reads TGTGCCAGCAGCTTGACTGCAACCGGAGGCAACTATGGCTACACCTTC.

This clone appeared a single time. V is TRBV6-6 and J is TRBJ1-2; D unclear. The CDR3 is made up of 11 amino acids. Germline-derived CDR1 and CDR2 are MNHNY and SVGAGI (reference sequence). V lost 7 bases and J lost 4, with 7 bases in between. CDR3 sequence: CASTSGYGYTF. The CDR3 region has the DNA TGTGCCAGCACCTCCGGCTATGGCTACACCTTC.

The chain employs TRBV2 and TRBJ2-4, with D possibly being TRBD2 (7 bases). The CDR3 length is 15 residues. Germline CDR1 and CDR2: SNHLY and FYNNEI. V shed 4 bases and J shed 6 bases, with 16 bases lying between them. The CDR3 DNA reads as TGTGCCAGCAGTGCTGGGGGGGCAGTAAGAAACATTCAGTACTTC. Its translation is CASSAGGAVRNIQYF. The full variable domain, rest sourced from reference TRBV2 and TRBJ2-4, is EPEVTQTPSHQVTQMGQEVILRCVPISNHLYFYWYRQILGQKVEFLVSFYNNEISEKSEIFDDQFSVERPDGSNFTLKIRSTKLEDSAMYFCASSAGGAVRNIQYFGAGTRLSVL.

J is TRBJ2-7 and V is TRBV25-1; TRBD1 matches 7 bases. Germline V lookup: CDR1 MGHDK, CDR2 SYGVNS. Trimming removed 6 bases from V and 5 bases from J; junction bases left unmatched: 13. This CDR3 region has 15 residues. The CDR3 reads CASRGPGTVSNEQYF. In DNA, the CDR3 is TGTGCCAGCAGGGGCCCCGGGACAGTCTCAAACGAGCAGTACTTC.

The rearrangement uses TRBV9 and TRBJ1-1; TRBD1 might be the D (6 bases). The CDR3 runs to 15 residues. The V end lost 4 bases, the J end lost 2 bases, and 15 bases lay between the germline ends. CDR1 is SGDLS and CDR2 is YYNGEE in the germline V gene. The CDR3 DNA is TGTGCCAGCAGCCACGGGGGGGCTTATAACACTGAAGCTTTCTTT. Protein product: CASSHGGAYNTEAFF.

The V call is TRBV6-1, the J call TRBJ2-2; the match to TRBD1 covers 7 bases. Germline V gene data show CDR1 as MNHNS and CDR2 as SASEGT. The CDR3 covers 14 residues. V shed 6 bases, J shed 7 bases, and the junction held 8 bases outside the gene matches. The CDR3 DNA reads as TGTGCCAGCAGGGGGACAGCCCTAATCGGGGAGCTGTTTTTT. This codes for CASRGTALIGELFF.

This clone was seen just once. CDR3 bases: TGTGCCAGCAGTTTACGGCAGGGGGCGTTCGGCTACACCTTC. It yields the protein CASSLRQGAFGYTF. The chain joins TRBV27 to TRBJ1-2; 8 nucleotides line up with TRBD1. CDR3 size: 14 residues. J lost 8 bases, V lost 2 bases, and 7 bases had no gene match. The germline V gene has CDR1 MNHEY and CDR2 SMNVEV (reference sequence).

This clone ranks as medium-sized. The chain recombines TRBV30 with TRBJ1-2; weak D call: TRBD1 (6 bases). Trimming left V 0 bases short and J 8 bases short, with 13 bases between. The CDR3 length is 13 residues. The germline V gene has CDR1 GTSNPN and CDR2 SVGIG (reference sequence). This chain's CDR3 is CAWSVYREQGYTF. The DNA for the CDR3 is TGTGCCTGGAGTGTATACAGGGAACAGGGCTACACCTTC.

The rearrangement joins TRBV6-6 to TRBJ2-7; tentatively, D is TRBD1 (6 bases). V was shortened by 5 bases and J by 0 bases, with 11 bases between the two germline ends. This CDR3 comprises 14 residues. Per germline, CDR1 MNHNY and CDR2 SVGAGI (reference sequence). Here the CDR3 reads CASSLRTASYEQYF. In DNA, the CDR3 is TGTGCCAGCAGTCTACGGACAGCCTCCTACGAGCAGTACTTC.

V and J are TRBV4-1 and TRBJ2-3; D unresolved. The CDR3 is 14 residues long. Germline V gene sequence: CDR1 MGHRA, CDR2 YSYEKL. The germline V and J ends were trimmed by 0 bases and 1 base, with 5 bases remaining between them. The DNA of the CDR3 is TGCGCCAGCAGCCAAGAAGGAGGCACAGATACGCAGTATTTT. As protein: CASSQEGGTDTQYF.

The chain uses TRBV11-2 and TRBJ2-5; TRBD2 aligns across 7 bases. CDR1 SGHAT and CDR2 FQNNGV come from the germline V gene. CDR3 length: 17 amino acids. V lost 8 bases and J lost 1; bases outside the gene matches: 16. The CDR3 nucleotides read TGTGCCAGCCGGACTTTCCCCAGCGGGGACGCCCAAGAGACCCAGTACTTC. It yields the protein CASRTFPSGDAQETQYF.

V is TRBV10-1 and J is TRBJ2-1; TRBD1 matches 9 bases. Trimming took 3 bases from V and 0 from J; bases not matched to a gene: 9. The CDR3 length is 18 residues. Germline CDR1 is WNHNN and CDR2 is SYGVQD (reference sequence). CDR3: CASSDYGQGTGSYNEQFF. DNA of the CDR3: TGCGCCAGCAGTGATTACGGACAGGGGACGGGCTCCTACAATGAGCAGTTCTTC.

This chain joins TRBV9 and TRBJ2-1, with D perhaps matching TRBD2 (6 bases). This CDR3 spans 14 amino acids. Trimming left V 0 bases short and J 4 bases short, with 8 bases between. Germline V gene lookup returns CDR1 SGDLS and CDR2 YYNGEE. CDR3 coding DNA: TGTGCCAGCAGCGTAGGGGGGGATTACAATGAGCAGTTCTTC. Its translation is CASSVGGDYNEQFF.

J is TRBJ2-5 and V is TRBV4-2, with D tentatively TRBD2 (5 bases). V lost 0 bases and J 6 bases, leaving 14 bases between the germline ends. Germline loops: CDR1 LGHNA, CDR2 YNFKEQ. The CDR3 covers 15 residues. CDR3 DNA: TGTGCCAGCAGCCAAGATCTATCGGGGATACAGACCCAGTACTTC. Translation: CASSQDLSGIQTQYF.

The V call is TRBV5-6, the J call TRBJ1-4, with 11 bases identical to TRBD1. The CDR3 has 16 amino acids. CDR1 is SGHDT, CDR2 YYEEEE, per germline. The trim removed 4 bases at V and 10 bases at J, leaving 12 bases unmatched. The CDR3 loop reads CASSTGQGAKGGKLFF. The CDR3 coding sequence is TGTGCCAGCAGCACTGGACAGGGGGCTAAAGGGGGAAAACTGTTTTTT.

The rearrangement uses TRBV7-9 and TRBJ1-5; TRBD1 matches 8 bases. V was clipped by 4 bases and J by 2 bases; unmatched bases: 10. Germline CDR1 and CDR2: SEHNR and FQNEAQ (reference sequence). CDR3 length equals 17 residues. CDR3: CASSSVDRDGGNQPQHF. The CDR3 DNA follows: TGTGCCAGCAGCTCTGTGGACAGGGACGGGGGCAATCAGCCCCAGCATTTT.

This clone was seen only a few times. The V gene is TRBV6-1, the J gene TRBJ2-1; TRBD1 aligns across 8 bases. V was clipped by 3 bases and J by 9 bases; unmatched bases: 7. CDR1 is MNHNS and CDR2 is SASEGT in the germline V gene. This CDR3 region has 14 residues. As DNA, the CDR3 is TGTGCCAGCAGTGAGCGGACAGGGCGGGGTGAGCAGTTCTTC. This encodes CASSERTGRGEQFF.

In this sample, this clone turned up a few times. The chain is built from TRBV2 and TRBJ1-5; TRBD1 is a possible D gene (5 bases). The germline V gene has CDR1 SNHLY and CDR2 FYNNEI. The V gene lost 6 bases and the J gene lost 4 bases, with 13 bases spanning the gap. The CDR3 consists of 14 residues. CDR3 bases: TGTGCCAGCAGGGGGGACCCTACTAATCAGCCCCAGCATTTT. Its translation: CASRGDPTNQPQHF.

The genes are TRBV5-4 and TRBJ1-1, with 9 positions matching TRBD1. The trim removed 0 bases at V and 11 bases at J, leaving 8 bases unmatched. From germline, CDR1 is SGHNT and CDR2 YYREEE (reference sequence). The CDR3 totals 14 residues. In DNA, the CDR3 is TGTGCCAGCAGCTTGGACAGGGGGCGGCCGGACGCTTTCTTT. It encodes CASSLDRGRPDAFF.

The chain joins TRBV4-2 to TRBJ2-1; TRBD1 agrees at 8 bases. The CDR3 consists of 15 residues. The J segment lost 3 bases and the V segment lost 1 base, leaving 2 bases of the junction unmatched. Germline-derived CDR1 and CDR2 are LGHNA and YNFKEQ. The CDR3 sequence is CASSQGTGSYNEQFF. The CDR3 DNA reads as TGTGCCAGCAGCCAAGGGACAGGGAGCTACAATGAGCAGTTCTTC.

This clone appeared once. The V call is TRBV9, the J call TRBJ2-5, with TRBD1 matching over 9 bases. Losses at the gene ends were 5 bases for V and 5 bases for J; bases not matched to a gene: 7. CDR3 length: 14 amino acids. Looked up from germline, CDR1 is SGDLS and CDR2 is YYNGEE. This CDR3 is CASSTGGRGETQYF. The CDR3 DNA reads as TGTGCCAGCAGTACAGGGGGCAGGGGGGAGACCCAGTACTTC.